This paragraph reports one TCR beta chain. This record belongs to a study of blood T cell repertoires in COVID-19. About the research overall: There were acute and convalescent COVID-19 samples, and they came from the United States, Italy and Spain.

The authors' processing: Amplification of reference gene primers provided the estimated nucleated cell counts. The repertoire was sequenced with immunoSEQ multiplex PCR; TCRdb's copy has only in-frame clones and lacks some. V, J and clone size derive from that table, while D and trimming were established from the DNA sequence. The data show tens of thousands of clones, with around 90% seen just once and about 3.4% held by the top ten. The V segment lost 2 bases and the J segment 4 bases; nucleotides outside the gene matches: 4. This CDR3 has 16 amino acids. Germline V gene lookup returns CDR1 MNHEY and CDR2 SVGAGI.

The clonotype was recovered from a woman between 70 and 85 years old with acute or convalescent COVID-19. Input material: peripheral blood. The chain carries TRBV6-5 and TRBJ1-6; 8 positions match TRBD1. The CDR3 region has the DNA TGTGCCAGCAGTTACCGGACAGGGCTTTATAATTCACCCCTCCACTTT. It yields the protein CASSYRTGLYNSPLHF.